These T cell receptor beta chains were read from a single sample in a study of human T cells and chemical hapten exposure. TCRdb redid the calling of the RACE reads with MiXCR, one entry per CDR3 protein. Among 200,000 to 300,000 distinct CDR3 sequences, more than 6.5% were seen once, and the ten largest hold 2.3%. Source: whole blood, taken in connection with sensitization to the hapten diphenylcyclopropenone (DPC). Source of these receptors: a woman in her thirties or forties with alopecia areata. Some clones in this sample may be carry-over from other donors' samples. The CDR3 runs from the conserved cysteine through the conserved F or W. A D gene is named only where the DNA matches it firmly. Expanded clones get a size class; other rows say once, few or many, or leave the size out.

v_gene: TRBV9; abundance: few; j_gene: TRBJ1-1; d_gene: -; CDR3nt: TGTGCCAGCAGCGTAGAGTACAGAACTGAAGCTTTCTTT; CDR3aa: CASSVEYRTEAFF
v_gene: TRBV25-1; abundance: -; j_gene: TRBJ1-2; d_gene: TRBD1; CDR3nt: TGTGCCAGCAGATCGGTCACAGGGGACTACACCTTC; CDR3aa: CASRSVTGDYTF
v_gene: TRBV7-2; abundance: -; j_gene: TRBJ1-3; d_gene: -; CDR3nt: TGTGCCAGCAGCTACCAACAGGGAACCTCTGGAAACACCATATATTTT; CDR3aa: CASSYQQGTSGNTIYF
v_gene: TRBV9; abundance: many; j_gene: TRBJ2-2; d_gene: -; CDR3nt: TGTGCCAGCAGCGGGGGACACGCGAGGAACACCGGGGAGCTGTTTTTT; CDR3aa: CASSGGHARNTGELFF
v_gene: TRBV10-3; abundance: few; j_gene: TRBJ2-5; d_gene: -; CDR3nt: TGTGCCATCAGTGATGATTCTGAGACCCAGTACTTC; CDR3aa: CAISDDSETQYF
v_gene: TRBV20-1; abundance: few; j_gene: TRBJ1-6; d_gene: -; CDR3nt: TGCAGCGCCCAGGTGGAGGGATCCTATAATTCACCCCTCCACTTT; CDR3aa: CSAQVEGSYNSPLHF
v_gene: TRBV24-1; abundance: -; j_gene: TRBJ2-2; d_gene: -; CDR3nt: TGTGCCACCAGTGGGAACACCGGGGAGCTGTTTTTT; CDR3aa: CATSGNTGELFF
v_gene: TRBV7-2; abundance: many; j_gene: TRBJ1-1; d_gene: -; CDR3nt: TGTGCCAGCAGCTTAGTATACACTGAAGCTTTCTTT; CDR3aa: CASSLVYTEAFF
v_gene: TRBV11-2; abundance: -; j_gene: TRBJ1-3; d_gene: -; CDR3nt: TGTGCCAGCAGCCCCCGGATTGGAAACACCATATATTTT; CDR3aa: CASSPRIGNTIYF
v_gene: TRBV28; abundance: once; j_gene: TRBJ2-7; d_gene: -; CDR3nt: TGTGCCAGCACCCCCCGGTATTCCTCCTACGAGCAGTACTTC; CDR3aa: CASTPRYSSYEQYF
v_gene: TRBV16; abundance: many; j_gene: TRBJ1-5; d_gene: -; CDR3nt: TGTGCCAGCAGCCAATCAGCAGGGACTTATAGCAATCAGCCCCAGCATTTT; CDR3aa: CASSQSAGTYSNQPQHF
v_gene: TRBV4-1; abundance: few; j_gene: TRBJ2-1; d_gene: -; CDR3nt: TGCGCCAGCAGCCCTGACACAAGCTCCTACAATGAGCAGTTCTTC; CDR3aa: CASSPDTSSYNEQFF
v_gene: TRBV28; abundance: few; j_gene: TRBJ2-6; d_gene: -; CDR3nt: TGTGCCAGCAGCTTTATGGTTCGGGGAACGTCCTCTGGGGCCAACGTCCTGACTTTC; CDR3aa: CASSFMVRGTSSGANVLTF
v_gene: TRBV27; abundance: few; j_gene: TRBJ2-2; d_gene: -; CDR3nt: TGTGCCAGCAGTTTCTTTCCAGAGCGCACCGGGGAGCTGTTTTTT; CDR3aa: CASSFFPERTGELFF
v_gene: TRBV4-2; abundance: -; j_gene: TRBJ2-5; d_gene: -; CDR3nt: TGTGCCAGCAGCCAAAACATCCAAGAGACCCAGTACTTC; CDR3aa: CASSQNIQETQYF
v_gene: TRBV3-1; abundance: many; j_gene: TRBJ1-1; d_gene: TRBD1; CDR3nt: TGTGCCAGCAGCCAAGTGACAGGGGGTTTCGTAGCTTTCTTT; CDR3aa: CASSQVTGGFVAFF
v_gene: TRBV12-3/TRBV12-4; abundance: many; j_gene: TRBJ2-1; d_gene: TRBD2; CDR3nt: TGTGCCAGCAATCCTAGCGGGAGGTCATTTCAGGGTGAGCAGTTCTTC; CDR3aa: CASNPSGRSFQGEQFF
v_gene: TRBV28; abundance: many; j_gene: TRBJ2-7; d_gene: TRBD1; CDR3nt: TGTGCCAGCAGTTTGGGACAGGGGCGGGAGCAGTACTTC; CDR3aa: CASSLGQGREQYF
v_gene: TRBV7-9; abundance: -; j_gene: TRBJ1-2; d_gene: -; CDR3nt: TGTGCCAGCAGCTTAGAATTACGAGGCTACACCTTC; CDR3aa: CASSLELRGYTF
v_gene: TRBV5-5; abundance: few; j_gene: TRBJ2-7; d_gene: -; CDR3nt: TGTGCCAGCAGCGGTCAGTCCGAGCAGTACTTC; CDR3aa: CASSGQSEQYF
v_gene: TRBV9; abundance: -; j_gene: TRBJ2-7; d_gene: -; CDR3nt: TGTGCCAGCAGCCCCCGCGGCCCCTTGGACTCCTACGAGCAGTACTTC; CDR3aa: CASSPRGPLDSYEQYF
v_gene: TRBV12-3/TRBV12-4; abundance: -; j_gene: TRBJ1-2; d_gene: -; CDR3nt: TGTGCCAGCAGTTTAGGAGACGGGAGACAGAACCCTCGGGGCTACACCTTC; CDR3aa: CASSLGDGRQNPRGYTF
v_gene: TRBV10-3; abundance: -; j_gene: TRBJ2-7; d_gene: -; CDR3nt: TGTGCCATCAGTGAGGGAGGGACTGGGGACTACGAGCAGTACTTC; CDR3aa: CAISEGGTGDYEQYF
v_gene: TRBV15; abundance: few; j_gene: TRBJ2-1; d_gene: -; CDR3nt: TGTGCCACCAGCAGTGGTCAGATCGCGGGTGAGCAGTTCTTC; CDR3aa: CATSSGQIAGEQFF
v_gene: TRBV20-1; abundance: -; j_gene: TRBJ1-1; d_gene: TRBD1; CDR3nt: TGCAGTGTTAGGGGGCAGAAAGTACTTGAAGCTTTCTTT; CDR3aa: CSVRGQKVLEAFF
v_gene: TRBV6-5; abundance: -; j_gene: TRBJ2-7; d_gene: TRBD2; CDR3nt: TGTGCCAGCAGTTACCAGACTAGCGGTCCCTACGAGCAGTACTTC; CDR3aa: CASSYQTSGPYEQYF
v_gene: TRBV4-1; abundance: many; j_gene: TRBJ2-7; d_gene: -; CDR3nt: TGCGCCAGCAGCCCCCAGGGGAGAGGGTCCGGCGAGCAGTACTTC; CDR3aa: CASSPQGRGSGEQYF
v_gene: TRBV6-5; abundance: -; j_gene: TRBJ1-1; d_gene: -; CDR3nt: TGTGCCAGCATGATACAGGGAGTTGGCACTGAAGCTTTCTTT; CDR3aa: CASMIQGVGTEAFF
v_gene: TRBV28; abundance: -; j_gene: TRBJ2-3; d_gene: -; CDR3nt: TGTGCCCTCAGGGGTAATTTCCTCTCAGATACGCAGTATTTT; CDR3aa: CALRGNFLSDTQYF
v_gene: TRBV29-1; abundance: few; j_gene: TRBJ2-3; d_gene: -; CDR3nt: TGCAGCGTTGAAGATCTTGGCGGACGCACAGATACGCAGTATTTT; CDR3aa: CSVEDLGGRTDTQYF
v_gene: TRBV7-8; abundance: few; j_gene: TRBJ2-2; d_gene: -; CDR3nt: TGTGCCAGCAGCAGAGGACAGATAACCGGGGAGCTGTTTTTT; CDR3aa: CASSRGQITGELFF
v_gene: TRBV11-2; abundance: -; j_gene: TRBJ1-2; d_gene: -; CDR3nt: TGTGCCAGCAGTCCGCGCGTAGGCTACACCTTC; CDR3aa: CASSPRVGYTF
v_gene: TRBV4-2; abundance: many; j_gene: TRBJ1-4; d_gene: -; CDR3nt: TGTGCCAGCAGCCAAGGCGTCTCTGAAAAACTGTTTTTT; CDR3aa: CASSQGVSEKLFF
v_gene: TRBV18; abundance: few; j_gene: TRBJ2-6; d_gene: -; CDR3nt: TGTGCCAGCTCTAACCCACAGGGTACAGGGGCCAACGTCCTGACTTTC; CDR3aa: CASSNPQGTGANVLTF
v_gene: TRBV5-1; abundance: -; j_gene: TRBJ2-1; d_gene: -; CDR3nt: TGCGCCACCGACAGGTACAATGAGCAGTTCTTC; CDR3aa: CATDRYNEQFF
v_gene: TRBV7-9; abundance: -; j_gene: TRBJ2-7; d_gene: -; CDR3nt: TGTGCCAGCAGCTTACCACCGGGAGCCGGGGGCGCTCAGCAGTACTTC; CDR3aa: CASSLPPGAGGAQQYF
v_gene: TRBV6-6; abundance: few; j_gene: TRBJ2-5; d_gene: TRBD2; CDR3nt: TGTGCCAGCAGTTCCTTGGGACTAGCGGGAAAGTTAGGTGAAGAGACCCAGTACTTC; CDR3aa: CASSSLGLAGKLGEETQYF
v_gene: TRBV24-1; abundance: -; j_gene: TRBJ2-7; d_gene: -; CDR3nt: TGTGCCACCAGTGATCCGGGATCCAACGAGCAGTACTTC; CDR3aa: CATSDPGSNEQYF
v_gene: TRBV13; abundance: -; j_gene: TRBJ2-1; d_gene: -; CDR3nt: TGTGCCAGCAGCCCTGAAGTCGGGACCGTTGAGCAGTTCTTC; CDR3aa: CASSPEVGTVEQFF
v_gene: TRBV5-1; abundance: few; j_gene: TRBJ2-6; d_gene: -; CDR3nt: TGCGCCAGCAGCTCCGCCACAGGGTTGTCTGGGGCCAACGTCCTGACTTTC; CDR3aa: CASSSATGLSGANVLTF
v_gene: TRBV20-1; abundance: few; j_gene: TRBJ2-7; d_gene: -; CDR3nt: TGCAGTGCTAGAGATCACCGGACAGTGTCCTACGAGCAGTACTTC; CDR3aa: CSARDHRTVSYEQYF
v_gene: TRBV5-1; abundance: -; j_gene: TRBJ2-7; d_gene: -; CDR3nt: TGCGCCAGTAAACAGGGATCCTCCTACGAGCAGTACTTC; CDR3aa: CASKQGSSYEQYF
v_gene: TRBV9; abundance: -; j_gene: TRBJ2-3; d_gene: TRBD2; CDR3nt: TGTGCCAGCAGCGGGGGACTAGCTGCAGATACGCAGTATTTT; CDR3aa: CASSGGLAADTQYF
v_gene: TRBV11-2; abundance: -; j_gene: TRBJ2-6; d_gene: -; CDR3nt: TGTGCCAGCAGCCCATCACACGTGTTGGAGGGGTCCGGGGCCAACGTCCTGACTTTC; CDR3aa: CASSPSHVLEGSGANVLTF
v_gene: TRBV6-1; abundance: -; j_gene: TRBJ2-1; d_gene: -; CDR3nt: TGTGCCAGCAGTGAACGTGGGATGGGCCTCAGGGAGCAGTTCTTC; CDR3aa: CASSERGMGLREQFF
v_gene: TRBV28; abundance: few; j_gene: TRBJ1-1; d_gene: -; CDR3nt: TGTGCCAGCAGTTTATGGTCGGGAGTTAATGCTGAAGCTTTCTTT; CDR3aa: CASSLWSGVNAEAFF
v_gene: TRBV29-1; abundance: few; j_gene: TRBJ2-1; d_gene: TRBD2; CDR3nt: TGCAGCGTTGAGACTAGCGGGAAGCGTGAGCAGTTCTTC; CDR3aa: CSVETSGKREQFF
v_gene: TRBV20-1; abundance: -; j_gene: TRBJ2-3; d_gene: TRBD2; CDR3nt: TGCAGTGCTCTAGCGGGATCAGATACGCAGTATTTT; CDR3aa: CSALAGSDTQYF
v_gene: TRBV27; abundance: -; j_gene: TRBJ2-7; d_gene: -; CDR3nt: TGTGCCAGCAGTTTCGGCCACCAAATGAACGAGCAGTACTTC; CDR3aa: CASSFGHQMNEQYF